This TCR beta chain was observed in a study of blood T cell repertoires in COVID-19. Study-level background: The United States, Italy and Spain supplied acute and convalescent COVID-19 samples. Nucleic acid was either cDNA or gDNA, and it came from T cells, B-cell-depleted T cells, or PBMCs.

The CDR3 contains 11 residues. J lost 12 bases, V lost 4 bases, and 4 bases had no gene match. CDR1 and CDR2 (germline): SGHDT, YYEEEE. This clone was seen just once. Authors' analysis steps: Nucleated cell counts were estimated from reference gene primer amplification. Method: immunoSEQ multiplex PCR; TCRdb's copy keeps in-frame clones and lacks some. V, J and clone size were drawn from that table, and D and trimming were deduced from the DNA. This table has some 110,000 clones, about 79% appearing once. The chain is built from TRBV5-6 and TRBJ2-1, with TRBD1 matching over 7 bases. Sequencing input: peripheral blood. The clonotype was recovered from a woman at least 80 years old with active or convalescent COVID-19. In DNA form, the CDR3 reads TGTGCCAGCAGCCACCGGGACAGGCAGTTCTTC. Amino acids: CASSHRDRQFF.